The clone carrying this T cell receptor beta chain was counted between two and nine times. The data stem from a study of early T cells in non-severe SARS-CoV-2 infection. TCRdb re-called the 5' RACE reads through MiXCR, storing one row per CDR3 protein. The sample yields 65,000 to 70,000 distinct CDR3 sequences, 10% to 15% seen once. CDR3 length: 16 amino acids. The V segment lost 7 bases and the J segment 1 base; nucleotides outside the gene matches: 6. Germline V gene sequence: CDR1 MNHEY, CDR2 SVGAGI. This clonotype was sampled from an adult who was a healthcare worker with PCR-confirmed SARS-CoV-2 infection or an uninfected control (not recorded which). Specimen: whole blood. The V gene is TRBV6-5, the J gene TRBJ2-3; 12 nucleotides line up with TRBD2. The CDR3 bases are TGTGCCAGCAAAACTAGCGGGGGGCCGGGCACAGATACGCAGTATTTT. It encodes CASKTSGGPGTDTQYF.